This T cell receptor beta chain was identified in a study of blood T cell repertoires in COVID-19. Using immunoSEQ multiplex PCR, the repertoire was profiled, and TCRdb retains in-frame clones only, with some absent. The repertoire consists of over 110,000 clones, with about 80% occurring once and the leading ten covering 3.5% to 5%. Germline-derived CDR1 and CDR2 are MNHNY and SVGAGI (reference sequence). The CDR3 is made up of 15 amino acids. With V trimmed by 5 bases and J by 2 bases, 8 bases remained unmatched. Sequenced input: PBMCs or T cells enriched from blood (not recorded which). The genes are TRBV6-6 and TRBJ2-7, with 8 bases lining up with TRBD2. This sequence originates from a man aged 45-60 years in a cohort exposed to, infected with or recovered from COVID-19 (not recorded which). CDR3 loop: CASSQSSGGPYEQYF. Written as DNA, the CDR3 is TGTGCCAGCAGTCAGTCGAGCGGGGGTCCCTACGAGCAGTACTTC.